This T cell receptor (beta chain) was recovered during a study of siplizumab effects on memory and regulatory T cells. TCRdb's copy holds only in-frame clones and misses some; the assay was immunoSEQ multiplex PCR. Of roughly 60,000 clones in the sample, around 96% were seen once. Germline V gene data show CDR1 as MNHEY and CDR2 as SVGAGI. Trimming pared 8 bases from V and 8 bases from J, leaving 19 bases between. The CDR3 covers 14 residues. Study results and caveats: No functional test confirmed suppression by proliferating siplizumab-culture Tregs. Siplizumab caused a significant drop in alloreactive sequences traceable to unstimulated CD4+ memory cells. It seemed that naive T cells were more diverse than memory cells and were major contributors to the alloresponse.

Unstimulated naive, memory, effector memory and TEMRA subsets from three donor pairs underwent sequencing. As regards this clone: Its antigen is not identified.

This sequence originates from a human donor in good health. Sequences were obtained from naive CD8+ T cells sorted from blood. V is TRBV6-5 and J is TRBJ2-1; the D gene is possibly TRBD2 (6 bases). CDR3 loop: CASRLEVAAYEQFF. CDR3 sequence (DNA): TGTGCCAGCCGGCTGGAAGTAGCGGCCTATGAGCAGTTCTTC.